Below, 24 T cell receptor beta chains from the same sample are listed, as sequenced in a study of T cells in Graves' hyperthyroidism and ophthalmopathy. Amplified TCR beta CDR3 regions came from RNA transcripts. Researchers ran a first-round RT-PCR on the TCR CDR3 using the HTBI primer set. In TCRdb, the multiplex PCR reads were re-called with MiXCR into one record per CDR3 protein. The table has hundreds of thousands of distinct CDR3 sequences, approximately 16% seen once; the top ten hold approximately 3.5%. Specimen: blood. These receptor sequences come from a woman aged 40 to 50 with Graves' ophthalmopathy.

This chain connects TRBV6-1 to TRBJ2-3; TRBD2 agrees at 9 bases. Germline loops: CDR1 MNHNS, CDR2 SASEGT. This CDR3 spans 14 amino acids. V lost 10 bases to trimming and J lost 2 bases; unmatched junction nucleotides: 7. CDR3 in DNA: TGTGCCAACTCCTTAGCGGGGGCCACAGATACGCAGTATTTT. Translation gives CANSLAGATDTQYF.

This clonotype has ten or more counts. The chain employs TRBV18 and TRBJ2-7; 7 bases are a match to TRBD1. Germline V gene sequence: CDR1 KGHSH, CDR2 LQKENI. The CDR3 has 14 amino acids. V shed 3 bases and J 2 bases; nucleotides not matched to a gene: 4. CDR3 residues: CASSPGQETYEQYF. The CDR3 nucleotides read TGTGCCAGCTCACCCGGACAGGAAACCTACGAGCAGTACTTC.

In nucleotides, the CDR3 is TGTGCCAGCAGCTTACCTGGGACAGCGAAGAACACCGGGGAGCTGTTTTTT. This sequence encodes CASSLPGTAKNTGELFF. This chain connects TRBV5-6 to TRBJ2-2; 7 nucleotides match TRBD1. With 2 bases clipped from V and 1 base from J, the junction kept 8 bases outside the gene matches. This CDR3 is 17 amino acids long. Germline CDR1 reads SGHDT; CDR2 reads YYEEEE.

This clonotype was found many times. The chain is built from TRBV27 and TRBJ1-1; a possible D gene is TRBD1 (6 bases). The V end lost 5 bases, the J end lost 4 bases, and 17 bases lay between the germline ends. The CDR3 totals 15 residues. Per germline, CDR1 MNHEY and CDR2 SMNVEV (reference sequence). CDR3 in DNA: TGTGCCAGCAGTCCTTGGGGGGCGATCCTCACTGAAGCTTTCTTT. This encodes CASSPWGAILTEAFF.

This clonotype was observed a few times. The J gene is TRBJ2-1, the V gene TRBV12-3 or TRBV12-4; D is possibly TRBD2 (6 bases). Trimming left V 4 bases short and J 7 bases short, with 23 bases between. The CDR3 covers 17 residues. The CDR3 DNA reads TGTGCCAGCAGTTCTATCCGGGAGCATCTTCGGGCGAATGAGCAGTTCTTC. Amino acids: CASSSIREHLRANEQFF.

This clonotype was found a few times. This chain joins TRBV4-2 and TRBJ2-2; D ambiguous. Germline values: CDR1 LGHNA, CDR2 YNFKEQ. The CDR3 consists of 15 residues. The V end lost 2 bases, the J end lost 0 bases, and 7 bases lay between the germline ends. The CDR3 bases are TGTGCCAGCAGCCAAACTACCCCGAACACCGGGGAGCTGTTTTTT. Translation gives CASSQTTPNTGELFF.

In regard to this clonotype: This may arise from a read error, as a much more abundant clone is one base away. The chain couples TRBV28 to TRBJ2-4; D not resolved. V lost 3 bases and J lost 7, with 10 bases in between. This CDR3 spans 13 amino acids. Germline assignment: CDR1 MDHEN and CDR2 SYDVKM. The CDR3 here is CASSFRTLNIQYF. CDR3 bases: TGTGCCAGCAGTTTCCGCACCTTGAACATTCAGTACTTC.

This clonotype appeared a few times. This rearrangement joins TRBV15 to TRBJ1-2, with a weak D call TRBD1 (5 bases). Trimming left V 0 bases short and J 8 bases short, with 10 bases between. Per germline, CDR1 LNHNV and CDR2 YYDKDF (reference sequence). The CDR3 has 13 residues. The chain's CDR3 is CATSRDPKGGYTF. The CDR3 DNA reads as TGTGCCACCAGCAGAGATCCGAAGGGGGGCTACACCTTC. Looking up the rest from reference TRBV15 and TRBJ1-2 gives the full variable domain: DAMVIQNPRYQVTQFGKPVTLSCSQTLNHNVMYWYQQKSSQAPKLLFHYYDKDFNNEADTPDNFQSRRPNTSFCFLDIRSPGLGDTAMYLCATSRDPKGGYTFGSGTRLTVV.

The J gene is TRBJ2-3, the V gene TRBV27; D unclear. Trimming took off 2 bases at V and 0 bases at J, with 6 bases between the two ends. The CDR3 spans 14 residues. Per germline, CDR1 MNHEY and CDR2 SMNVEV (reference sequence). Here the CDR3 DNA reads TGTGCCAGCAGTTTAGACGAAAGCACAGATACGCAGTATTTT. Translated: CASSLDESTDTQYF.

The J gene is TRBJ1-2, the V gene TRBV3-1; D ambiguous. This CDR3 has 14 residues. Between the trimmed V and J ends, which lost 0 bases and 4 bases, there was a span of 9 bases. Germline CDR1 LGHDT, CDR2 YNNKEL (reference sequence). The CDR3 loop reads CASSQDAGSYGYTF. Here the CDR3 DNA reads TGTGCCAGCAGCCAAGACGCAGGTAGCTATGGCTACACCTTC.

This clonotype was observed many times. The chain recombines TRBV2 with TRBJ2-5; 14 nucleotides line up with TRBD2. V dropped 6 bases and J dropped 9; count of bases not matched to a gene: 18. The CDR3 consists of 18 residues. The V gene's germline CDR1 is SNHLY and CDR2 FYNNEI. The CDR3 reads CASSRGLAGGPLGAAQYF. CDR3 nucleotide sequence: TGTGCCAGCAGCCGTGGACTAGCGGGGGGCCCGTTAGGAGCGGCCCAGTACTTC.

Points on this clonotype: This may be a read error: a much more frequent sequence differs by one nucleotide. The CDR3 region is CASSPRTTNCGYTF. Written as DNA, the CDR3 is TGCGCCAGCAGCCCCAGGACGACTAACTGTGGCTACACCTTC. The rearrangement uses TRBV5-1 and TRBJ1-2; no firm D call. CDR3 size: 14 residues. CDR1 SGHRS and CDR2 YFSETQ come from the germline V gene.

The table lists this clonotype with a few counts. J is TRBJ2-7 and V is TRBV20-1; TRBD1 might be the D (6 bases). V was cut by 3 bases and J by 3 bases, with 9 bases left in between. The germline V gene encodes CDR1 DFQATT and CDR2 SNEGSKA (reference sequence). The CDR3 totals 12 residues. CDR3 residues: CSASRDIYEQYF. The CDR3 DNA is TGCAGTGCTAGCCGGGACATCTACGAGCAGTACTTC.

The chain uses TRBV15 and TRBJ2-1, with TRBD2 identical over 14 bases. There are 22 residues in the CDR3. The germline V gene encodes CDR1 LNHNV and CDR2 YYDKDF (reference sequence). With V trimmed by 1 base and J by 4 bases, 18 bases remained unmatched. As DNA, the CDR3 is TGTGCCACCAGCAGAGTTGGACAGGGGTCGACTAGCGGGAGGGGGATTTACAATGAGCAGTTCTTC. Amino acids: CATSRVGQGSTSGRGIYNEQFF.

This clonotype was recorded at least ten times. The CDR3 region is CASRGRRTPYGYTF. For the CDR3, the DNA is TGTGCCAGCAGAGGTCGGAGGACCCCATATGGCTACACCTTC. This chain joins TRBV7-9 and TRBJ1-2; unclear D gene. V gave up 6 bases and J gave up 5 bases, with 16 bases separating them. This CDR3 spans 14 amino acids. CDR1 is SEHNR, CDR2 FQNEAQ, per germline (reference sequence).

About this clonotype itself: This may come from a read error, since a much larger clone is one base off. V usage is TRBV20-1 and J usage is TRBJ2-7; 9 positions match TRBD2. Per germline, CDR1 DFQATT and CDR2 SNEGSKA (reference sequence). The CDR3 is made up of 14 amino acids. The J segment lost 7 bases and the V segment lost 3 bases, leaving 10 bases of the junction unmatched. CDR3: CSARTRLAADEQYF. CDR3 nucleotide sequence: TGCAGTGCTAGGACCAGACTAGCGGCCGATGAGCAGTACTTC.

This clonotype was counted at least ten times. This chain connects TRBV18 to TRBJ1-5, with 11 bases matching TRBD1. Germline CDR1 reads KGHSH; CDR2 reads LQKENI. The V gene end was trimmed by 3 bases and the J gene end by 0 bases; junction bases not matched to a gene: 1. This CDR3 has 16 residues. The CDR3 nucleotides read TGTGCCAGCTCACCGGGACAGGGGGGTAGCAATCAGCCCCAGCATTTT. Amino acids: CASSPGQGGSNQPQHF.

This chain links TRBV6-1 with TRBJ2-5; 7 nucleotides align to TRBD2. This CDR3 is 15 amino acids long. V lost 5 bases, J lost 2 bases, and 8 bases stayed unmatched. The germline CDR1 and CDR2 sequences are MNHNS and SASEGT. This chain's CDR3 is CASSSGGSPQETQYF. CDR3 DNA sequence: TGTGCCAGCAGTTCGGGCGGGAGCCCTCAAGAGACCCAGTACTTC.

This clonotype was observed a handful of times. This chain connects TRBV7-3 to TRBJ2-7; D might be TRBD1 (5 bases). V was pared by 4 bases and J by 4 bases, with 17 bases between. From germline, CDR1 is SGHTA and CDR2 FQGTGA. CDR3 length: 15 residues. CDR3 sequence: CASSSVDTGWYEQYF. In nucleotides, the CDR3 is TGTGCCAGCAGCTCGGTGGACACCGGGTGGTACGAGCAGTACTTC.

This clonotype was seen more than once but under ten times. The CDR3 DNA is TGTGCCAGCAGTTGGGGGAAAAAGACCCAGTACTTC. Translated, it gives CASSWGKKTQYF. V and J are TRBV6-4 and TRBJ2-5; D is perhaps TRBD1 or TRBD2 (5 bases each). Germline V CDR1 and CDR2: MRHNA, SNTAGT. The CDR3 totals 12 residues. Trimming took off 5 bases at V and 6 bases at J, with 10 bases between the two ends.

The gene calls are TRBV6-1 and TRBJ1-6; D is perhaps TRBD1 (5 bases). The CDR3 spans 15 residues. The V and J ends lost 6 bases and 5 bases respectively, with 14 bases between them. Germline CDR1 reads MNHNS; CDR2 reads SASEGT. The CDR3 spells CASRLRDGDNSPLHF. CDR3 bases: TGTGCCAGCAGACTTAGGGACGGTGATAATTCACCCCTCCACTTT.

As DNA, the CDR3 is TGTGCCAGCAGTGCCATAACAGGGCGGTTGTCAGAGCAGTACTTC. It encodes CASSAITGRLSEQYF. The chain combines TRBV12-3 or TRBV12-4 with TRBJ2-7; TRBD1 is a possible D gene (6 bases). The CDR3 sequence is 15 residues long. The V end was cut by 5 bases, the J end by 7 bases, with 21 bases between.

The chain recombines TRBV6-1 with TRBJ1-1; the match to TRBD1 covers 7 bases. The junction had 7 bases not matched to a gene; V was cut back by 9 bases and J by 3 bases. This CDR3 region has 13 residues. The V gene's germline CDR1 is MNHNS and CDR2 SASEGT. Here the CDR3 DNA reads TGTGCCAGTACGAGGGGACAGCACACTGAAGCTTTCTTT. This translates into CASTRGQHTEAFF.

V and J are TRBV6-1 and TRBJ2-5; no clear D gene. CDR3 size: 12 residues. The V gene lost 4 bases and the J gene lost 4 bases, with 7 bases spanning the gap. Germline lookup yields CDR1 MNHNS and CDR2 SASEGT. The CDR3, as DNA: TGTGCCAGCAGTGGCCCGGCAGAGACCCAGTACTTC. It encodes CASSGPAETQYF.